Detailed here is one T cell receptor beta chain. These data come from a study of T cell responses to AZD1222 COVID-19 vaccine. Generated by immunoSEQ multiplex PCR, the TCRdb table keeps only in-frame clones and is missing some. This sample yields 100,000 to 150,000 clones, of which about 86% are seen a single time; less than 15% belongs to the top ten. Germline CDR1 SGHVS, CDR2 FNYEAQ. The CDR3 runs 16 residues. V lost 3 bases, J lost 0 bases, and 15 bases lay in between. This material consisted of peripheral blood, taken on day 0 of AZD1222 vaccination. The clonotype was recovered from an adult in good health. This chain joins TRBV7-6 and TRBJ2-7; D is perhaps TRBD1 (6 bases). CDR3 DNA: TGTGCCAGCAGCTTGGGGGACACAATAAACTCCTACGAGCAGTACTTC. Amino acid sequence: CASSLGDTINSYEQYF.